This entry is about one TCR beta chain. It was with 60 Vbeta and 13 Jbeta primers that the PCR ran. Sequencing was performed with immunoSEQ multiplex PCR; in TCRdb, only in-frame clones are kept and a portion is missing. The sample has about 170,000 clones, about 83% seen once. This specimen belongs to a study of cytomegalovirus exposure and HLA in healthy donors. The J segment lost 5 bases and the V segment lost 6 bases, leaving 8 bases of the junction unmatched. Germline V gene lookup returns CDR1 MNHEY and CDR2 SVGAGI. The CDR3 length is 15 residues. The rearrangement links TRBV6-5 to TRBJ2-2; 8 bases are shared with TRBD1. The specimen was PBMCs. The TCR sequence derives from a girl under 18 in good health and CMV-seropositive. This CDR3 reads CASRLGQGWTGELFF. DNA of the CDR3: TGTGCCAGCAGACTAGGACAGGGTTGGACCGGGGAGCTGTTTTTT.